This TCR beta chain was identified in a study of cytotoxic CD8 clonotypes in ibrutinib-treated CLL (dated by TCRdb to the early 2020s). Background on the whole study: In this cohort, around 14 patients were treatment-naive and ten to eleven were relapsed/refractory, while fewer than 18 had unmutated IGHV. On average, each sample yielded about 250,000 productive templates and tens of thousands of productive rearrangements. Of the approximately 87 people in the trial, roughly 27 had longitudinal samples available. Every remission and progressive disease sample was obtained while ibrutinib was still being received by the patients. Cryopreserved peripheral blood mononuclear cells were collected before treatment, at response, and at either disease progression or sustained remission. Partial responses were observed in about 25 patients and complete responses in 2; after a median follow-up of about 69 months, remission was maintained in roughly 14 patients and progression was observed in roughly twelve. Response samples were taken after a median of roughly 12 months on treatment, ranging from roughly 6 to 36 months.

The CDR3 measures 14 amino acids from cysteine to phenylalanine. Only CDR3 DNA remains: 42 bases, in frame from the first base. Trimming takes 7 bases off V and 7 bases off J; junction bases not matched to a gene: 5. The germline V gene (reference sequence) provides CDR1 SEHNR and CDR2 FQNEAQ. Summary of the overall study and its limitations: Sampling times were not matched between patients in sustained remission and patients whose disease was progressing, and lymph node repertoires were not examined. Public clonotypes were found to be uncommon and were observed to contract or remain stable during treatment; the increase in clonality was shown to reflect expansion of private clonotypes at ibrutinib response. At baseline, clonality was higher than in age-matched healthy donors and showed a strong correlation with circulating CD8+ T-cell counts. An increase in clonality was observed at ibrutinib response, with clonality remaining stable during sustained remission and falling back toward baseline at progression.

As regards this clone: The specificity of this receptor is unknown. Base qualities were left out, and no much larger clone turns up one base away.

This specimen's time point label, per the study, means: progressive disease on ibrutinib. For TCR beta library preparation, approximately 2 micrograms of genomic DNA was extracted from cryopreserved PBMCs. High-throughput TCR beta sequencing was performed on longitudinal blood samples from CLL patients receiving ibrutinib monotherapy. The patients were enrolled in a single-center, open-label phase 2 trial of ibrutinib monotherapy. On a MiSeq, deep resolution sequencing aimed for a depth between 1 in 1 million and 1 in 200,000 T cells, with each clonotype covered about 9.9x on average. TCR beta libraries were generated with the immunoSEQ hsTCRB Kit. In the original analysis: Data were analyzed with ImmunoSEQ Data Assistant and ImmunoSEQ Analyzer, with V, D and J genes assigned per IMGT definitions. Clonality, which ranges from 0 to 1, was calculated by subtracting the normalized Shannon entropy of productive rearrangement frequencies from one. Only overrepresented clonotypes making up at least 0.05% of each patient's repertoire were included in the public clonotype analysis. About twelve repertoires from age-matched healthy donors, obtained from immuneACCESS, served as clonality controls. This is the immuneACCESS table as TCRdb keeps it, with only in-frame sequences that have V and J called. A part of the clones is gone; compared with another copy, unresolved V genes explain less than half, and the rest is unexplained. V and J calls plus clone size are reproduced from that table; the DNA served to infer D and trimming. The sample yields 150,000 to 200,000 clones; over 75% were counted once. Approximately 2.9% of the sample belongs to the ten largest clones.

The V and J segments used are TRBV7-9 and TRBJ1-4; TRBD1 agrees with 11 junctional bases. The clonotype comes from a human donor with chronic lymphocytic leukemia. Specimen: PBMCs, collected at disease progression, from a patient treated with ibrutinib. The CDR3 is CASNQDRGREKLFF. The DNA sequence is given as TGTGCCAGCAACCAGGACAGGGGGCGTGAAAAACTGTTTTTT.